Below, one T cell receptor beta chain is given with its context. The sample comes from a study of T-cell reconstitution after alpha-beta-depleted transplantation in children. Unique molecular identifiers were incorporated into the prepared TCRbeta library. From the PCR reads, TCRdb called clonotypes with MiXCR, one entry per CDR3 protein. Of around 340,000 distinct CDR3 sequences listed, 10% to 15% are singletons. The trim removed 6 bases at V and 5 bases at J, leaving 16 bases unmatched. This CDR3 region has 17 residues. Germline CDR1 reads MNHNS; CDR2 reads SASEGT. This chain joins TRBV6-1 and TRBJ1-5; 7 positions agree with TRBD1. The clonotype originates from a human donor who donated a stem cell graft to a child with Fanconi anemia. The sequencing here drew on PBMCs, taken from the stem cell graft. The CDR3 loop is CASSRRRLQGKYQPQHF. The CDR3 DNA follows: TGTGCCAGCAGCCGCCGACGCCTACAGGGGAAATATCAGCCCCAGCATTTT.